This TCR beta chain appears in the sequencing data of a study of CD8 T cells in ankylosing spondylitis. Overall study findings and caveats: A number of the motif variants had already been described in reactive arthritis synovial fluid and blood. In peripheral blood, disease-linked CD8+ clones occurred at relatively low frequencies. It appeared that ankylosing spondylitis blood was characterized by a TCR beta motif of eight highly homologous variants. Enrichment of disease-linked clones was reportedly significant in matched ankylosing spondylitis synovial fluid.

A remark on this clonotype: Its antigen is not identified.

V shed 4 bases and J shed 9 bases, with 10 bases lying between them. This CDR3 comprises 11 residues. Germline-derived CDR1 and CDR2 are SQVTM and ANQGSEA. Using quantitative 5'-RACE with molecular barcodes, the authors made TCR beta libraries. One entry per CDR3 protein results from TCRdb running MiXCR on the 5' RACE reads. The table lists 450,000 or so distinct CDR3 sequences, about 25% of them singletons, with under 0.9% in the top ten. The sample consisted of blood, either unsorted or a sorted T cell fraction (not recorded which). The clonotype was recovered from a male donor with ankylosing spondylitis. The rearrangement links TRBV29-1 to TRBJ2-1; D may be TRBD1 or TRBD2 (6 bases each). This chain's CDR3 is CSVGGAFEQFF. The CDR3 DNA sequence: TGCAGCGTTGGGGGGGCATTTGAGCAGTTCTTC.